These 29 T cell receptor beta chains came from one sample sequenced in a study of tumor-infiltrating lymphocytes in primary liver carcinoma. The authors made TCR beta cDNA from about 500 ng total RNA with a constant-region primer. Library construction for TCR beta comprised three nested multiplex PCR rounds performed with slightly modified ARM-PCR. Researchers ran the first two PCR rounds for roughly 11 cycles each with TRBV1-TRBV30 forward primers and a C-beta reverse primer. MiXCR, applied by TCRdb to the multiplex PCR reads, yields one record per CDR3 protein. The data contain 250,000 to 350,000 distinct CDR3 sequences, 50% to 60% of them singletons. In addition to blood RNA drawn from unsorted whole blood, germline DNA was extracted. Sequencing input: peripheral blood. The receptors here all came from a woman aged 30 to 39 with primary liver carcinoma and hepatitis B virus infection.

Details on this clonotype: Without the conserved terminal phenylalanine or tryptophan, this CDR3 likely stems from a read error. Here the CDR3 reads CASSLEETSGSTDTQYL. The CDR3 DNA is TGTGCCAGCAGCTTAGAAGAGACTAGCGGGAGCACAGATACGCAGTATCTT. V gene TRBV7-8 combines with J gene TRBJ2-3, with 10 bases matching TRBD2. The germline CDR1 and CDR2 sequences are SGHVS and FQNEAQ. CDR3 length equals 17 residues. J lost 0 bases, V lost 1 base, and 4 bases had no gene match.

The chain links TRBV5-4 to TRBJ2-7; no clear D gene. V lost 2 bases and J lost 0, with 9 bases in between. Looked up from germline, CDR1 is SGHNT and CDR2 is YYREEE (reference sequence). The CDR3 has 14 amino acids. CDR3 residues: CASSFREDSYEQYF. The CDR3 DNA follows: TGTGCCAGCAGCTTTCGCGAGGACTCCTACGAGCAGTACTTC.

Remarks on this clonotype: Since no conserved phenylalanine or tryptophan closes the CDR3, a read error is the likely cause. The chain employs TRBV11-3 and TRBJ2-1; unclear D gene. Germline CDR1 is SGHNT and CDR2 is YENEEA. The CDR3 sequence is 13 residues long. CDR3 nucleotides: TGTGCCATCAGCTCCCGAAGTGCAAATGAGCAGTTCTTA. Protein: CAISSRSANEQFL.

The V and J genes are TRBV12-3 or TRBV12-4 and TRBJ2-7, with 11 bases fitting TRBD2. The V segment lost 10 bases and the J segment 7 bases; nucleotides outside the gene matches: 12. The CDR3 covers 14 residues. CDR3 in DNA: TGTGCCAACAGGGGGACTAGCGGAGGACGGGAGCAGTACTTC. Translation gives CANRGTSGGREQYF.

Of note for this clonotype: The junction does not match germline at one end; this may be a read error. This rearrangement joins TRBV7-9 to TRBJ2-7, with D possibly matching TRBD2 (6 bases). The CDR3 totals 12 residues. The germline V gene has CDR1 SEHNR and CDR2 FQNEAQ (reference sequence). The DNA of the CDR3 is TGTGCCAGCGGCTCTTCGGGACTTCCAATGACGTTC. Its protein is CASGSSGLPMTF. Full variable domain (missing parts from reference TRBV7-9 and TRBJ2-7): DTGVSQNPRHKITKRGQNVTFRCDPISEHNRLYWYRQTLGQGPEFLTYFQNEAQLEKSRLLSDRFSAERPKGSFSTLEIQRTEQGDSAMYLCASGSSGLPMTFGPGTRLTVT.

CDR3 DNA sequence: TGTGCCAGCAGCTTAGGGGACTGGAAGACCGGTGGCTACACCTTC. Residues: CASSLGDWKTGGYTF. This chain links TRBV7-9 with TRBJ1-2; possibly TRBD1 for D (5 bases). The V end lost 1 base, the J end lost 7 bases, and 16 bases lay between the germline ends. Germline V lookup: CDR1 SEHNR, CDR2 FQNEAQ (reference sequence). The CDR3 runs to 15 residues.

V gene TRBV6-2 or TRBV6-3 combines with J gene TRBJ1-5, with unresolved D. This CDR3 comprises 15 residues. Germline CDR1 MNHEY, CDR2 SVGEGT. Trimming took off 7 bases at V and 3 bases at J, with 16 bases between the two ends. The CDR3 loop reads CASKEGIMLNQPQHF. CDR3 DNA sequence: TGTGCCAGCAAGGAGGGAATAATGCTCAATCAGCCCCAGCATTTT.

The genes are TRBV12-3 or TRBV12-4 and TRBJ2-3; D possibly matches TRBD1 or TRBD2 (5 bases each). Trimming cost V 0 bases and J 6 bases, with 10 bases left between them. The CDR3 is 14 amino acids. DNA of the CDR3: TGTGCCAGCAGTTTAGCGGGACCCCTGGATACGCAGTATTTT. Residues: CASSLAGPLDTQYF.

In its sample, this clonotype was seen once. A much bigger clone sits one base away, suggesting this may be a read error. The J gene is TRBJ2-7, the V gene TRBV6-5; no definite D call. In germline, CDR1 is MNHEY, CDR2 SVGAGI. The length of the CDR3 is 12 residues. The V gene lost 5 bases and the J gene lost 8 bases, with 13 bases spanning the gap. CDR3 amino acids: CASSPGSHKQYF. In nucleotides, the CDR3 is TGTGCCAGCAGTCCCGGAAGCCACAAGCAGTACTTC.

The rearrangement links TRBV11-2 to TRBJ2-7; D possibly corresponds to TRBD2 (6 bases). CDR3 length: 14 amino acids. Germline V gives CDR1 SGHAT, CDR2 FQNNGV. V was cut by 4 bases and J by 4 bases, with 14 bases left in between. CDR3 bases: TGTGCCAGCAGCTCCCCGCTAGGGAGGTACGAGCAGTACTTC. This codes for CASSSPLGRYEQYF.

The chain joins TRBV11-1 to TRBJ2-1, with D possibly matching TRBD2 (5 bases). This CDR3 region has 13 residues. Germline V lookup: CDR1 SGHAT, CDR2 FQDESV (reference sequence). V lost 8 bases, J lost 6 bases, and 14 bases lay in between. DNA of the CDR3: TGTGCCAGCGCATTAGCGAGAGTCAATGAGCAGTTCTTC. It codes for CASALARVNEQFF.

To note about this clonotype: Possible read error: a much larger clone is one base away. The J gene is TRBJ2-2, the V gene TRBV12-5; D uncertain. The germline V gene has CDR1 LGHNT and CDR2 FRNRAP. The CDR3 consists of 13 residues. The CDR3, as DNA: TGTGCTAGTGGTCTTGCGAACGCCGGGGAGCTGTTTTTT. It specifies CASGLANAGELFF. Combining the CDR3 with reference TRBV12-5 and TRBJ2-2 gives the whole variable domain DARVTQTPRHKVTEMGQEVTMRCQPILGHNTVFWYRQTMMQGLELLAYFRNRAPLDDSGMPKDRFSAEMPDATLATLKIQPSEPRDSAVYFCASGLANAGELFFGEGSRLTVL.

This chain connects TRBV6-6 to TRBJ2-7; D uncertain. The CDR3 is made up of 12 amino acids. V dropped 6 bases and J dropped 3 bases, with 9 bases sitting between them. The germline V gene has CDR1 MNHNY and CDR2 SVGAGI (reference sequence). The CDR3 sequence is CASSHLYYEQYF. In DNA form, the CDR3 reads TGTGCCAGCAGCCACCTCTACTACGAGCAGTACTTC.

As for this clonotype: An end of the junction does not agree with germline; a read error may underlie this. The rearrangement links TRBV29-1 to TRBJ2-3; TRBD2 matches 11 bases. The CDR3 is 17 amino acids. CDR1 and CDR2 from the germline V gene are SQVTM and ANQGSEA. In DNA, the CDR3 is TGCAGCGTTGAAGACCCCCCCACTAGCGGGAGCTCAGATACGCACTATTTT. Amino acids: CSVEDPPTSGSSDTHYF.

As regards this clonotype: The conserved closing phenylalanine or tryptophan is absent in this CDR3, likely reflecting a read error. This chain's CDR3 is CASSSTRDFQYNEQFI. In DNA, the CDR3 is TGTGCCAGTAGCTCAACGCGGGACTTCCAGTACAATGAGCAGTTCATC. The chain uses TRBV7-9 and TRBJ2-1; D is perhaps TRBD2 (6 bases). The CDR3 length is 16 residues. Germline-derived CDR1 and CDR2 are SEHNR and FQNEAQ (reference sequence).

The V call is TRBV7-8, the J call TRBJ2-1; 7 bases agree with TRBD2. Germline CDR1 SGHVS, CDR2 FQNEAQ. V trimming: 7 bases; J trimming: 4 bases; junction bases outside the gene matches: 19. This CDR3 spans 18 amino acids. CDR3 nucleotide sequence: TGTGCCAGCACCCCTCGGGCTAACGGGAGGAATCCTTACAATGAGCAGTTCTTC. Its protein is CASTPRANGRNPYNEQFF.

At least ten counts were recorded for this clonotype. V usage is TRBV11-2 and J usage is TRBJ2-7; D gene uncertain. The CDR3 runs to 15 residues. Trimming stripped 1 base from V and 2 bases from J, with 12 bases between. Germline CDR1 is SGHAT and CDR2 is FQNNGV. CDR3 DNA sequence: TGTGCCAGCAGCTTAGGGGTGGTCGACACCTACGAGCAGTACTTC. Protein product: CASSLGVVDTYEQYF.

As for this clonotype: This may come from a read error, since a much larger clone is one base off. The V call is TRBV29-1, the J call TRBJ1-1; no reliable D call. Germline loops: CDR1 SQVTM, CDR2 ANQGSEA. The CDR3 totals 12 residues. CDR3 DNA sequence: TGCAGGGTTGGCGAGAGAAACACTGAAGCTTTCTTT. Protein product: CRVGERNTEAFF.

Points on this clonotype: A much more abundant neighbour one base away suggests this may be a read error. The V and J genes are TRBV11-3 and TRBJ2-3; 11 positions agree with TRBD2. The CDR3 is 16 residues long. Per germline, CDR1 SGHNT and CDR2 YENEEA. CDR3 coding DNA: TGTGCCAGCAGCGCAGCCGGGACTAGCGGCACAAATACGCAGTATTTT. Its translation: CASSAAGTSGTNTQYF. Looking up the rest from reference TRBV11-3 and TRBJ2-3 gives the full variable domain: EAGVVQSPRYKIIEKKQPVAFWCNPISGHNTLYWYLQNLGQGPELLIRYENEEAVDDSQLPKDRFSAERLKGVDSTLKIQPAELGDSAVYLCASSAAGTSGTNTQYFGPGTRLTVL.

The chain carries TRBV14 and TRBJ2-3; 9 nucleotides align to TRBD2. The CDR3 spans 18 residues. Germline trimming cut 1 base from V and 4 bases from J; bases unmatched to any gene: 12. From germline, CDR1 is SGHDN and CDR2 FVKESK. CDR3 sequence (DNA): TGTGCCAGCAGCCAAGGACTAACTAGCGGGTTCGGGGCAGATACGCAGTATTTT. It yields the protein CASSQGLTSGFGADTQYF.

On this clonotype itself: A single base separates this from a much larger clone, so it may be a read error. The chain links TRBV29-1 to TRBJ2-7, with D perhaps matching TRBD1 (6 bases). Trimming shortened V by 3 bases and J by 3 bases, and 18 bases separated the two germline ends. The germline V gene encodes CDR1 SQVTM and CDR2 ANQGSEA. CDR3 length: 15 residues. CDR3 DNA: TGCAGCGTTGAGTCCGGGGCAGGGGTTTTCTACGAGCAGTACTTC. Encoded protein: CSVESGAGVFYEQYF.

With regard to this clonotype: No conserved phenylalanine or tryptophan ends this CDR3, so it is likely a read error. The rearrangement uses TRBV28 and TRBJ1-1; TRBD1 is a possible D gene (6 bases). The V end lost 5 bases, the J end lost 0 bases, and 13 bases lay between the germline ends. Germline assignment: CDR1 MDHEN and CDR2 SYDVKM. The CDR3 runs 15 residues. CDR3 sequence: CASSPYRVMNTEAFV. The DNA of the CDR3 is TGTGCCAGCAGTCCCTACAGGGTTATGAACACTGAAGCTTTCGTT.

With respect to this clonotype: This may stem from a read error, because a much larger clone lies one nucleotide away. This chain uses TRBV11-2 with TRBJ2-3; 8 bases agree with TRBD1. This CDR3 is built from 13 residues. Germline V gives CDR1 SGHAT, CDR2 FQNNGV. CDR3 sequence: CVSSSTAGQVGYF. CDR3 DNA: TGTGTCAGCAGCTCAACGGCGGGACAGGTCGGGTATTTT.

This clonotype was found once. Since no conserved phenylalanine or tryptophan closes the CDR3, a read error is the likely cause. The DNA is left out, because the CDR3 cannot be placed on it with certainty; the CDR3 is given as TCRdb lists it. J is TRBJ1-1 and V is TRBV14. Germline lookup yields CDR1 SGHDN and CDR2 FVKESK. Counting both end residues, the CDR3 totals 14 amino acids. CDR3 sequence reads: CASSQDRRAPVTFI.

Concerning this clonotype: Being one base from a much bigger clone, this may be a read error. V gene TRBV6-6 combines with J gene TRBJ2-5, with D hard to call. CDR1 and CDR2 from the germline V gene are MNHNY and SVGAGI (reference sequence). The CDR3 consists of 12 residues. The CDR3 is CASQNIQETHYF. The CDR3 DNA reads TGTGCCAGCCAGAATATTCAAGAGACCCATTACTTC.

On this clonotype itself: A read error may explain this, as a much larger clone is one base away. The CDR3 coding sequence is TGTGCCGTCGGGATAGCCGTCGGGTCGGGCTACACCTTC. Translation: CAVGIAVGSGYTF. J is TRBJ1-2 and V is TRBV5-4, with unresolved D. V lost 10 bases to trimming and J lost 8 bases, with 21 bases between them. The CDR3 totals 13 residues. Per the germline V gene, CDR1 is SGHNT and CDR2 is YYREEE (reference sequence).

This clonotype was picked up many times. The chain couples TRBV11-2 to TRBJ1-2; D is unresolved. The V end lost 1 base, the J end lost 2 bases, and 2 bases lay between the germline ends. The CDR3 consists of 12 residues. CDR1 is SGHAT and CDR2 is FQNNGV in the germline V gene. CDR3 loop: CASSLGNYGYTF. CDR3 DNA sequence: TGTGCCAGCAGCTTAGGCAACTATGGCTACACCTTC.

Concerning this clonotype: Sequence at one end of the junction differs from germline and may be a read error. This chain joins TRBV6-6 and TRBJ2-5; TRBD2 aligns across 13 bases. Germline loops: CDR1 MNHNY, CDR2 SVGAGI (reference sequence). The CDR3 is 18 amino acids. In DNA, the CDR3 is TGTACCAGCAGATCAGGGACTAGCGGGACCCAGTACCAAGAGACCCAGTACTTC. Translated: CTSRSGTSGTQYQETQYF.

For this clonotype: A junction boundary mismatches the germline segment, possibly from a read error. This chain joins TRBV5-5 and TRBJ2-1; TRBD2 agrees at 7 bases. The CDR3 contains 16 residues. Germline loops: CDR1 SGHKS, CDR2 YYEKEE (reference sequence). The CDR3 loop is CDSSPRTSHSFYEQFF. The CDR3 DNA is TGTGACAGCAGCCCCCGGACTAGTCATTCCTTCTATGAGCAGTTCTTC.